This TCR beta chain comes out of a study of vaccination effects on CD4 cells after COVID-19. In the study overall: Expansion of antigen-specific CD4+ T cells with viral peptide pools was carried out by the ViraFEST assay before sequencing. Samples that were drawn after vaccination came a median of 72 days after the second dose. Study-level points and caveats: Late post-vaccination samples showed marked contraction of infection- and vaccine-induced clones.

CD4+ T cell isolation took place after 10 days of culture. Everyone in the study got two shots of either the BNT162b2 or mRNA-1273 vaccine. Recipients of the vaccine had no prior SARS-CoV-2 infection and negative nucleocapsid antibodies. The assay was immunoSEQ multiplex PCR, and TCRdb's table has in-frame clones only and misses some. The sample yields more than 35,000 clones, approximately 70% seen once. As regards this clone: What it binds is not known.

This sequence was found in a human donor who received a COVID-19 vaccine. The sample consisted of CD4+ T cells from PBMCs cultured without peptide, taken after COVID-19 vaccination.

CDR3 nucleotides: TGTGCCAGCTCGCGGGGGAGCACAGATACGCAGTATTTT. Residues: CASSRGSTDTQYF. V and J are TRBV2 and TRBJ2-3; 7 nucleotides align to TRBD2. The V gene's germline CDR1 is SNHLY and CDR2 FYNNEI. The length of the CDR3 is 13 residues. V gave up 8 bases and J gave up 0 bases; unmatched junction bases: 2.